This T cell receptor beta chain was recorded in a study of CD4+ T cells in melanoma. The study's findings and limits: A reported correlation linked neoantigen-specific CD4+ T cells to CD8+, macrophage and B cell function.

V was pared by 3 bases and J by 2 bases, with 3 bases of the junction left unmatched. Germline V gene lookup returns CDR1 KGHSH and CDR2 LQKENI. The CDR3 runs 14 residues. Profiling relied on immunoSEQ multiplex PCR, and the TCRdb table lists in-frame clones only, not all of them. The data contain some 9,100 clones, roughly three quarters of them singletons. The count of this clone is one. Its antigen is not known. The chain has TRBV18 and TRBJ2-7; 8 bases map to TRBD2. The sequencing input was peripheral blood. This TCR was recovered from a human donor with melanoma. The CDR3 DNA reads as TGTGCCAGCTCACCGCCGGGACTAGCCTACGAGCAGTACTTC. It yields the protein CASSPPGLAYEQYF.